This T cell receptor beta chain was retrieved from a study of blood T cell repertoires in COVID-19. Study overall: From T cells, B-cell-depleted T cells, or PBMCs came the material, which was cDNA or gDNA.

TCRdb keeps only in-frame clones here, not all; method: immunoSEQ multiplex PCR. The sample contains over 40,000 clones, roughly 82% of which appear only once. Trimming stripped 3 bases from V and 0 bases from J, with 5 bases between. Germline loops: CDR1 LNHDA, CDR2 SQIVND (reference sequence). The CDR3 sequence is 13 residues long. Input material: peripheral blood. The source is a human donor in a cohort sampled during active COVID-19. The chain uses TRBV19 and TRBJ2-5, with D possibly matching TRBD2 (5 bases). CDR3 sequence: CASSMDYQETQYF. The CDR3 region has the DNA TGTGCCAGTAGTATGGACTACCAAGAGACCCAGTACTTC. Full variable domain (outside the CDR3, taken from reference TRBV19 and TRBJ2-5): DGGITQSPKYLFRKEGQNVTLSCEQNLNHDAMYWYRQDPGQGLRLIYYSQIVNDFQKGDIAEGYSVSREKKESFPLTVTSAQKNPTAFYLCASSMDYQETQYFGPGTRLLVL.